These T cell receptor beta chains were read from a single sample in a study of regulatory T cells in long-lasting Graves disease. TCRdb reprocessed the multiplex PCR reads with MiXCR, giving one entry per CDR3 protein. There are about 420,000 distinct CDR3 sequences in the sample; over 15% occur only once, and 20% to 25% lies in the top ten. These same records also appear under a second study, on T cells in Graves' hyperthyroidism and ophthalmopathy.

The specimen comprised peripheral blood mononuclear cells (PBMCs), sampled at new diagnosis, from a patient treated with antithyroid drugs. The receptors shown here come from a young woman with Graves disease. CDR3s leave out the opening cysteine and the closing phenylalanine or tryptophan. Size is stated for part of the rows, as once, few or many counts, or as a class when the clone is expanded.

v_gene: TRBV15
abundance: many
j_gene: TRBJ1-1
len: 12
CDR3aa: ATSTGQRNTEAF

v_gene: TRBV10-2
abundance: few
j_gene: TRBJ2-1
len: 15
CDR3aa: AIKLAGGRSSYNEQF

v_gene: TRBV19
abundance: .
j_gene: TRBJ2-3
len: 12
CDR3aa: ASSFQMFTDTQY

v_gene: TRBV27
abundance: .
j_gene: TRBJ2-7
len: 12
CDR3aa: ANSLRDSSYEQY

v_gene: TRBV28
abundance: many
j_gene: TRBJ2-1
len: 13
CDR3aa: ASSLFSGGYNEQF

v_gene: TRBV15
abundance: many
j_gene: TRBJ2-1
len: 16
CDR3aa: ATSSLQRAGRGDNEQF

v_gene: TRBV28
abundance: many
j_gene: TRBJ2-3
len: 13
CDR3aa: ASSLRTGQSDTQY

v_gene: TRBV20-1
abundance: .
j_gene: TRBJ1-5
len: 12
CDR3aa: SARDGLGNQPQH

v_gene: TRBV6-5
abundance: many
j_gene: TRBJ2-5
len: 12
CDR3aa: ASSYRGNQETQY

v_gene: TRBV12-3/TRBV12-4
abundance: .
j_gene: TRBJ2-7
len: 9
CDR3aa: ATGLDYEQY

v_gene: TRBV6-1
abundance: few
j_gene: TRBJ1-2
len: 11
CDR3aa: ASRSQGAEGYT

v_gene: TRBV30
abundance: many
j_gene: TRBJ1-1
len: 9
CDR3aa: AWSVLRVAF

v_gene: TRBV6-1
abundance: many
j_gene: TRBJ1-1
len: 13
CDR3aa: ASRPRRGADTEAF

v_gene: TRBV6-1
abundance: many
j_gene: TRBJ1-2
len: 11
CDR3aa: ASNIGQGNGYT

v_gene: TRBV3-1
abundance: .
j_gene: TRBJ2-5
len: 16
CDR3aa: ASSQARTGVMEARDQY

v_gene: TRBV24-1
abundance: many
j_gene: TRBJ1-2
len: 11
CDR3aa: AIPPVPRHGYT

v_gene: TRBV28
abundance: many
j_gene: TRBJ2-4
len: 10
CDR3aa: ASREGRNIQY

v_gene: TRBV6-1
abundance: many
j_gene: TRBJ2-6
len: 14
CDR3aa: ASRTSGSSGANVLT

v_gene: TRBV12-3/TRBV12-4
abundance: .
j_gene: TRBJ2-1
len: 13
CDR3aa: ASSFETGPYNEQF

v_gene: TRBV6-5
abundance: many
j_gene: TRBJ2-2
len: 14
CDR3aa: ASSYIAGPNTGELF

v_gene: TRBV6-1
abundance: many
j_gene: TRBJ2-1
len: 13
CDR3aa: ASIPDTSASNEQF

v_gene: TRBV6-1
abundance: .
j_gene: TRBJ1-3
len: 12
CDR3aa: ASSQWTSGNTIY